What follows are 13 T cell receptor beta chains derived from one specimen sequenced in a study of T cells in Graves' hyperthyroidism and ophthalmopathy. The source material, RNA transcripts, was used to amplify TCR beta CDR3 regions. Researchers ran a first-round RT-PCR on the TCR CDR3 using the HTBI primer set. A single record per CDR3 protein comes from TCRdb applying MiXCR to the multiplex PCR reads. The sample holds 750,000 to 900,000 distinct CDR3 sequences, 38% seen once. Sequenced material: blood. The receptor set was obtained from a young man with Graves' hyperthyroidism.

The CDR3 loop is CASSIGGSRGLFF. In DNA form, the CDR3 reads TGCGCCAGCAGCATCGGGGGCTCCAGGGGGCTGTTTTTT. This chain uses TRBV5-1 with TRBJ2-2, with D possibly being TRBD1 or TRBD2 (6 bases each). This CDR3 has 13 amino acids. Trimming removed 4 bases from V and 13 bases from J, with 17 bases in between. Germline values: CDR1 SGHRS, CDR2 YFSETQ.

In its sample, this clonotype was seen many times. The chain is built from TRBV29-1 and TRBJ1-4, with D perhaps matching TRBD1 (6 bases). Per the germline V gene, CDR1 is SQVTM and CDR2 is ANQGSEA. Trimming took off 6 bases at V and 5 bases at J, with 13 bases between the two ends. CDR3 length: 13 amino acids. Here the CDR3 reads CSVGQLSNEKLFF. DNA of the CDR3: TGCAGCGTCGGACAGCTTAGCAATGAAAAACTGTTTTTT.

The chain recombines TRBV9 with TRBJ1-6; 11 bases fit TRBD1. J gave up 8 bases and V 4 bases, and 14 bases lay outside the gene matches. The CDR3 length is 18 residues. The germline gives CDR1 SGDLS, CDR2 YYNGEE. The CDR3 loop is CASSLTPGTGGTYSPLHF. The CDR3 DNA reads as TGTGCCAGCAGCCTTACTCCCGGGACAGGGGGAACATATTCACCCCTCCACTTT.

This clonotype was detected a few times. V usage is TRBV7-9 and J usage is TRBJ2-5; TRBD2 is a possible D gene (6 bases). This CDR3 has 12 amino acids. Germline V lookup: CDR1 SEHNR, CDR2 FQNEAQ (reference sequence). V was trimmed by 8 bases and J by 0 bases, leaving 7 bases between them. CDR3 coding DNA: TGTGCCAGCGCGGGGTACCAAGAGACCCAGTACTTC. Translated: CASAGYQETQYF.

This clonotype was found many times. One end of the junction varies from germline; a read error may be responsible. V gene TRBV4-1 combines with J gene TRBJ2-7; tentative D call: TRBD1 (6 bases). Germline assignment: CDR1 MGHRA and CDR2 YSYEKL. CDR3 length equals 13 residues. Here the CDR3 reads CASSQDRTYEQYF. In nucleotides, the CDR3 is TGTGCCAGCAGCCAAGACAGGACCTACGAGCAGTACTTC.

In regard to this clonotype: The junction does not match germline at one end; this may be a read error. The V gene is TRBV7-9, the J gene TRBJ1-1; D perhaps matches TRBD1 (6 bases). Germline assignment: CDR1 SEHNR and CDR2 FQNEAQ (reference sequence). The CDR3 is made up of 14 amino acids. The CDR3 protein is CASSPGVPSTEAFF. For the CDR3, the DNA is TGCGCCAGCAGCCCAGGGGTTCCTAGCACTGAAGCTTTCTTT.

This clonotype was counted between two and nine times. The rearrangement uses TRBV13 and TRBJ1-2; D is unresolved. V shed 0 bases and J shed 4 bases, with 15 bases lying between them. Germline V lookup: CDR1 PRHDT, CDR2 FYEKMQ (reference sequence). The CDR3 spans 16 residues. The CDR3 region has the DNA TGTGCCAGCAGCTTAGGCCCTCTGCGAGGAGGCTATGGCTACACCTTC. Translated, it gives CASSLGPLRGGYGYTF.

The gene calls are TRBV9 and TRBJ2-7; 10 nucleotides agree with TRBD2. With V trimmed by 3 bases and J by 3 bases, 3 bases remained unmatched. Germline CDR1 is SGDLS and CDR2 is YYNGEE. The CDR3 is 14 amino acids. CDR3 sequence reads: CASSGGTSVYEQYF. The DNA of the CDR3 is TGTGCCAGCAGCGGCGGGACTAGCGTCTACGAGCAGTACTTC. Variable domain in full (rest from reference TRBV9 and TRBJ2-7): DSGVTQTPKHLITATGQRVTLRCSPRSGDLSVYWYQQSLDQGLQFLIQYYNGEERAKGNILERFSAQQFPDLHSELNLSSLELGDSALYFCASSGGTSVYEQYFGPGTRLTVT.

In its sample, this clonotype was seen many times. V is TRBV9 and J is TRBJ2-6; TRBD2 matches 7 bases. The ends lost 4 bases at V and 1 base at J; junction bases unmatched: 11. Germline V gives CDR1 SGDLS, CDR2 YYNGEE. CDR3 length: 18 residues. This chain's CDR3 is CASSPIPGRGSGANVLTF. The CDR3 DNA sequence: TGTGCCAGCAGCCCAATACCTGGGCGGGGGTCTGGGGCCAACGTCCTGACTTTC.

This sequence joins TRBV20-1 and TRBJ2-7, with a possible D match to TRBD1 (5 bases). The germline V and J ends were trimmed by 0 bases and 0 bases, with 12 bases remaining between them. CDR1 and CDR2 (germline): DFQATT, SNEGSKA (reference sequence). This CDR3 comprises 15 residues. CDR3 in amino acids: CSARDRSQASYEQYF. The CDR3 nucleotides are TGCAGTGCTAGAGATCGCTCACAGGCCTCCTACGAGCAGTACTTC.

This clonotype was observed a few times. CDR3 sequence: CASSQVLENTEAFF. In DNA form, the CDR3 reads TGTGCCAGCAGCCAAGTCTTAGAGAACACTGAAGCTTTCTTT. This rearrangement joins TRBV2 to TRBJ1-1; D is unresolved. This CDR3 is built from 14 residues. Germline assignment: CDR1 SNHLY and CDR2 FYNNEI. Deletions cut 6 bases from V and 1 base from J, with 12 bases between.

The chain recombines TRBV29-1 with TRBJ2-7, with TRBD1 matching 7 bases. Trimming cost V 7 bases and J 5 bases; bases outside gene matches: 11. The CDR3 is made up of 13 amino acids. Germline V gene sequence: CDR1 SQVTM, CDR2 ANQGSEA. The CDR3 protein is CSAVNRGGNEQYF. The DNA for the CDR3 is TGCAGCGCTGTAAACAGGGGTGGCAACGAGCAGTACTTC.

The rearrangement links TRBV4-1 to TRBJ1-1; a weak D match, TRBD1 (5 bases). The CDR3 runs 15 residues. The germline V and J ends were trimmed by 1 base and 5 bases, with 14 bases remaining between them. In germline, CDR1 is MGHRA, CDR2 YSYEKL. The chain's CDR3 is CASSQGGLRRTEAFF. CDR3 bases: TGCGCCAGCAGCCAAGGGGGACTGAGGAGGACTGAAGCTTTCTTT.